Reported below is one T cell receptor (beta chain). No antigen is known for it. Base qualities were left out, and no much larger clone turns up one base away. This specimen belongs to a study of shared T cell receptors in the human thymus listed by TCRdb under 2021. Concerning the study at large: The study examined how self-reactive, shared T-cell receptor alpha chains are generated in the human thymus.

V and J lose 1 base and 4 bases, and a span of 9 bases separates them. Including cysteine and phenylalanine, the CDR3 has 14 amino acids. Just CDR3 DNA is preserved here, 42 bases in frame from base 1. The germline V gene supplies CDR1 LGHNA and CDR2 YNFKEQ. Library creation used the immunoSEQ multiplex PCR assay. TCRdb limited this immuneACCESS table to in-frame rearrangements with V and J called. A share of clones is missing; checked studies link under half to unresolved V genes, and the rest is unexplained. Within this sample are around 730,000 clones, with around 85% of them counted one time only. The ten largest account for under 0.012% of the sample. These sequences were also reported in another study, on human thymus T cells. As described in the second report: Donors were immunologically healthy infants undergoing open corrective cardiac surgery for congenital heart defects in Finland. Thymus tissue was collected as surgical resects that were removed during corrective cardiac surgery. Both the thymic and the peripheral blood repertoires appeared to show biased V and J gene segment usage. The related research reported highly overlapping thymic TCR repertoires among unrelated individuals. The study characterized TCR alpha and beta repertoires from fewer than 10 infant thymus samples and a few related peripheral blood samples. Donor ages ranged from about 7 to 244 days, and the cohort comprised six or seven male and a couple of female infants. Thymocytes were mechanically released from the tissue and were stored as pellets of about 9.5-33 million cells at -70 degrees C. Genomic DNA was extracted from frozen cell pellets with a QIAsymphony instrument. The immunoSEQ multiplex PCR assay was used to amplify the TCRB and TCRAD loci from a standardized quantity of quality-controlled genomic DNA. The amplicons spanned the V(D)J region and were long enough to cover the CDR3 and allow V and J genes to be identified. The commercial immunoSEQ service was used to sequence amplicons on an Illumina platform. Corrections for primer bias and sequencing errors followed previously described methods, while TCRAD and TCRB definitions were based on the IMGT database. Analysis of the repertoires was done with immunoSEQ Analyzer 3.0 and VDJTools and included basic statistics, V/J segment usage, diversity estimates, rarefaction and pairwise overlap. Diversity was estimated with Chao1, ChaoE, Efron-Thisted, Shannon and inverse Simpson indices, and also on datasets down-sampled to the smallest sample. Repertoire overlap was assessed by strict matching of CDR3 nucleotide sequence, V gene and J gene, and clustering was done by Jaccard-based multidimensional scaling. On average, thymus samples yielded about 810,000 unique TCRB clonotypes, whereas blood samples yielded some 85,000.

The sequence derives from a girl under two years old with a congenital heart defect. Donor details come from another sample of the same person, matched by shared clones. What was sequenced was thymocytes. The rearranged segments are TRBV4-2 and TRBJ2-3; TRBD1 is perhaps the D gene, given 6 matching bases. The sequence in DNA is TGTGCCAGCAGCCAAGGCTGGGGGCCAGATACGCAGTATTTT. The resulting protein is CASSQGWGPDTQYF.